This entry lists 4 T cell receptor beta chains sequenced from one sample in a study of cytomegalovirus exposure and HLA in healthy donors. 60 Vbeta and 13 Jbeta primers were used in PCR. Profiling relied on immunoSEQ multiplex PCR, and the TCRdb table lists in-frame clones only, not all of them. The data contain some 180,000 clones, over 70% of them seen just once; the ten biggest clones take up more than 3%. Material for sequencing was PBMCs. These receptors were taken from a woman aged 60-75 years in good health and CMV-seropositive.

The sample holds one count of this clone. Here the CDR3 DNA reads TGTGCCAGCAGCTTAGTATTGGGCGCCGAGCAGTACTTC. Amino acid sequence: CASSLVLGAEQYF. The chain has TRBV11-2 and TRBJ2-7; D gene ambiguous. With 1 base removed from V and 6 bases from J, the gap between germline ends came to 10 bases. Germline V gives CDR1 SGHAT, CDR2 FQNNGV. The CDR3 covers 13 residues.

V gene TRBV29-1 combines with J gene TRBJ2-7, with 7 bases fitting TRBD2. V was pared by 6 bases and J by 3 bases, with 2 bases of the junction left unmatched. This CDR3 comprises 11 residues. Germline CDR1 SQVTM, CDR2 ANQGSEA. CDR3 sequence (DNA): TGCAGCGTAGGGAGGGGCTACGAGCAGTACTTC. It translates to CSVGRGYEQYF.

The V and J genes are TRBV7-2 and TRBJ2-7; D might be TRBD2 (6 bases). Looked up from germline, CDR1 is SGHTA and CDR2 is FQGNSA. The CDR3 is 16 residues long. V lost 0 bases and J 6 bases, leaving 18 bases between the germline ends. The CDR3 loop reads CASSLALGTDISEQYF. The CDR3 coding sequence is TGTGCCAGCAGCTTAGCGTTGGGGACTGACATCTCCGAGCAGTACTTC.

The chain recombines TRBV5-1 with TRBJ1-1, with TRBD1 matching 7 bases. CDR1 and CDR2 (germline): SGHRS, YFSETQ. This CDR3 is built from 14 residues. V shed 4 bases and J 5 bases; nucleotides not matched to a gene: 8. CDR3 sequence: CASSRLPGGTEAFF. CDR3 DNA: TGCGCCAGCAGCCGACTTCCAGGGGGTACTGAAGCTTTCTTT.